Sequencing of this T cell receptor beta chain was carried out in a study of blood T cell repertoires in COVID-19. Original handling: Estimated nucleated cell counts came from reference gene primer amplification. Here immunoSEQ multiplex PCR was the method, and the copy in TCRdb shows in-frame clones only, minus some. V and J calls and clone size are copied from that table; D and trimming were computed from the DNA. The table includes tens of thousands of clones, roughly 84% detected once. This CDR3 is 14 amino acids long. Sequenced: peripheral blood. This receptor was obtained from a man aged 45-65 years with acute or convalescent COVID-19. This rearrangement joins TRBV21-1 to TRBJ2-7; the table gives TRBD2 as D, unverified against the DNA. TRBV21-1 is recorded as a pseudogene. CDR3 residues: CASSNLSGFYEQYF. CDR3 DNA: TGTGCCAGCAGCAATCTATCCGGGTTCTACGAGCAGTACTTC.